Here is one TCR beta chain with its context. This receptor's antigen is unknown. No base quality values were provided; no much bigger clone lies one nucleotide off. The record originates from a study of blood T cell repertoires in COVID-19 (dated by TCRdb to 2020 to 2022). Study-level background: Samples covering the acute and convalescent phases of COVID-19 were provided by collaborators in the United States, Italy and Spain. The prospective study material was composed of cDNA or gDNA derived from T cells, B-cell-depleted T cells, or PBMCs. The dataset comprised deeply sampled blood TCRbeta repertoires from subjects exposed to, actively infected with, or recovered from COVID-19. The repertoires were made available in a free public database intended to serve as a resource for research on the immune response to SARS-CoV-2. The samples were drawn from the first 160 participants of the ongoing ImmuneRACE study and from 950 to 1,500 subjects provided by 6 global collaborators. Sample metadata almost always included a de-identified subject ID, COVID-19 status, age in years and sex. Where available, HLA class I and class II types were obtained from metadata supplied by the sample provider rather than from assay-based typing. Results and caveats for the whole study, not just this receptor: The quantity of clinical and demographic metadata differed by source and by participant and was supplied without curation.

The immunoSEQ Assay, a bias-controlled multiplex PCR, was used to amplify TCRbeta CDR3 regions from genomic DNA. In the authors' own workflow: The number of nucleated cells in each sample was estimated by amplification of reference gene primers within the assay. To quantify the absolute abundance of each unique TCRbeta CDR3 rearrangement, sequence reads were collapsed and filtered. Productive Simpson clonality was computed per sample as the square root of Simpson's diversity index over productive rearrangements. Drawn from immuneACCESS, this table holds only the in-frame rearrangements with V and J called that TCRdb kept. Clones are partly lost; checked studies trace under half to an unresolved V gene and leave the rest unexplained. V and J calls and clone size are those listed in that table; D and trimming were worked out from the DNA. Within this sample are under 400,000 clones, with roughly 88% of them counted one time only. Approximately 1.6% of the sample goes to the ten largest clones.

At one collaborating source in Seattle, patients were enrolled during active infection and were followed longitudinally through the course of disease. The collaborating institutions used their own protocols to collect whole blood in K2EDTA tubes. For TCRbeta analysis, collaborators shipped samples as frozen whole blood, isolated PBMCs, or DNA extracted from either of those sample types. Including the terminal cysteine and phenylalanine, the CDR3 comprises 15 residues. Just the 45-base CDR3 DNA is kept, in frame starting at base 1. The germline V gene sets CDR1 to LGHNT and CDR2 to FRNRAP. Relative to germline, V is missing 0 bases and J is missing 4 bases, with 4 bases of the junction outside any gene match.

The sequenced sample was peripheral blood. The chain uses TRBV12-5 and TRBJ2-3; the central 7 bases match TRBD1. This receptor was obtained from a woman in her 30s with COVID-19, enrolled during active disease. The CDR3: CASGLVQGQADTQYF. The nucleotide sequence is given as TGTGCTAGTGGTTTGGTACAGGGGCAAGCAGATACGCAGTATTTT.